Below, one T cell receptor (beta chain) is given with its context. The antigen remains undetermined. The CDR3 regions of TCR beta were amplified from RNA transcripts. When the TCR CDR3 underwent first-round RT-PCR, the HTBI primer set was used. TCRdb processed the multiplex PCR reads anew with MiXCR; each CDR3 protein has one entry. The sample lists around 660,000 distinct CDR3 sequences, nearly 45% occurring once. Exclusion criteria comprised uncontrolled infection, other autoimmune disease, pregnancy or lactation. The data belong to a study of T cells in Graves' hyperthyroidism and ophthalmopathy. Study conclusions and caveats: Separating ophthalmopathy from stable hyperthyroidism was achieved by a 13 V-J model. Ophthalmopathy prediction by the model preceded onset by a median about 6.5 months. Blood also showed most of the thyroid clonotypes that were expanded above 0.001.

The clonotype comes from an adult man with Graves' disease, either hyperthyroidism or ophthalmopathy (not recorded which). The sequencing input was peripheral blood or thyroid tissue (not recorded which).

CDR3 protein: CGWASGRAYEQYF. As DNA, the CDR3 is TGCGGGTGGGCTAGCGGGAGAGCCTACGAGCAGTACTTC. The chain carries TRBV20-1 and TRBJ2-7; 10 bases are a match to TRBD2. Germline CDR1 reads DFQATT; CDR2 reads SNEGSKA (reference sequence). The CDR3 length is 13 residues.